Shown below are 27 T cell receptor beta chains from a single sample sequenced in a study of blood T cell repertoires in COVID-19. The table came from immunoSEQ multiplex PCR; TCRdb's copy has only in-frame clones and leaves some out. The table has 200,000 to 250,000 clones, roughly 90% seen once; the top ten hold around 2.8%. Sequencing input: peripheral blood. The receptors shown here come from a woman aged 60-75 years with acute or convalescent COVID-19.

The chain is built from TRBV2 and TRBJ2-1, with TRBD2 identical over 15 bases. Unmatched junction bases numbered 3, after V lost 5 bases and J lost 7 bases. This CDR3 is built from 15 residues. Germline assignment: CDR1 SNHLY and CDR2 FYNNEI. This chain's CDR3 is CASSSGTSGGNEQFF. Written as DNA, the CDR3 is TGTGCCAGCAGTTCCGGGACTAGCGGGGGGAATGAGCAGTTCTTC.

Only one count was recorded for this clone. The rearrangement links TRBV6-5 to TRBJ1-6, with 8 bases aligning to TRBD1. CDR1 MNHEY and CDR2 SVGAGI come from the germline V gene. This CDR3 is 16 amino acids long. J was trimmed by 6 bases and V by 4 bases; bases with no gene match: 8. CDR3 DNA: TGTGCCAGCAGTTTGGCAGGGACAGGTTTTAATTCACCCCTCCACTTT. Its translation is CASSLAGTGFNSPLHF.

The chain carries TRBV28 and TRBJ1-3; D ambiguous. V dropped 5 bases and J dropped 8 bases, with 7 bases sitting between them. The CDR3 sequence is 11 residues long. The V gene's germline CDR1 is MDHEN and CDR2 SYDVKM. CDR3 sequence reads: CASSPTDTIYF. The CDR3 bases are TGTGCCAGCAGTCCAACGGACACCATATATTTT.

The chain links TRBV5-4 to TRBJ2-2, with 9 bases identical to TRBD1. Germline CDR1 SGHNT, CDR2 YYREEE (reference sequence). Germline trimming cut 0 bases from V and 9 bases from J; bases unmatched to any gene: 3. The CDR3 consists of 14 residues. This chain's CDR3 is CASSLVDRGRELFF. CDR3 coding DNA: TGTGCCAGCAGCTTGGTGGACAGGGGCCGGGAGCTGTTTTTT.

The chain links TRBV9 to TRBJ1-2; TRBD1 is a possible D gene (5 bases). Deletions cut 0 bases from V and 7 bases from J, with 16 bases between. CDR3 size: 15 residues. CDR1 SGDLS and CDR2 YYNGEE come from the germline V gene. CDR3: CASSVDVGGFRGYTF. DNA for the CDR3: TGTGCCAGCAGCGTAGACGTCGGGGGTTTTCGTGGCTACACCTTC.

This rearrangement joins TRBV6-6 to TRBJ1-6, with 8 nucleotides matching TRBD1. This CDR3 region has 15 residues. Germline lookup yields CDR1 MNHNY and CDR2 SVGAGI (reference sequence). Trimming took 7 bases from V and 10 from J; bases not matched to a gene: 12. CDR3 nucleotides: TGTGCCAGCATTCTTCGGACAGGGAAGGACTCACCCCTCCACTTT. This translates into CASILRTGKDSPLHF.

The CDR3, as DNA: TGTGCCAGCAGCCCTCACCGTACAGACAGGGGGGAGTACTTC. Protein sequence: CASSPHRTDRGEYF. The chain recombines TRBV9 with TRBJ2-4; 9 positions match TRBD1. The CDR3 extends over 14 amino acids. Germline CDR1 is SGDLS and CDR2 is YYNGEE. V dropped 4 bases and J dropped 14; count of bases not matched to a gene: 13.

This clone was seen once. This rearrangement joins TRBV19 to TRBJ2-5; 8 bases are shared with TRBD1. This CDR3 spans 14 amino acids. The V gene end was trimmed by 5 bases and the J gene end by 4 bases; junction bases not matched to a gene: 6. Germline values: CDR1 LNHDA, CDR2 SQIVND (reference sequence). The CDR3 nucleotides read TGTGCCAGTAGTCCGACAGGGGTGACAGAGACCCAGTACTTC. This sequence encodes CASSPTGVTETQYF.

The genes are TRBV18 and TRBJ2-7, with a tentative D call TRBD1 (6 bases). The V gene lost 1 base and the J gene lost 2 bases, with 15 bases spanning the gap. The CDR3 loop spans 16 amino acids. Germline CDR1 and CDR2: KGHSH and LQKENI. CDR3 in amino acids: CASSPHLAGAPYEQYF. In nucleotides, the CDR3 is TGTGCCAGCTCACCACACTTGGCAGGGGCCCCCTACGAGCAGTACTTC.

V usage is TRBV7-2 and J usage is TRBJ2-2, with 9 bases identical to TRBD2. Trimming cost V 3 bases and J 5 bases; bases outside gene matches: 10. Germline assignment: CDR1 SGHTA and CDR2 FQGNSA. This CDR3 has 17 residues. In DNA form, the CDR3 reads TGTGCCAGCAGCTTCCCCAACAGCGGGAGGTTTACCGGGGAGCTGTTTTTT. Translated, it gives CASSFPNSGRFTGELFF.

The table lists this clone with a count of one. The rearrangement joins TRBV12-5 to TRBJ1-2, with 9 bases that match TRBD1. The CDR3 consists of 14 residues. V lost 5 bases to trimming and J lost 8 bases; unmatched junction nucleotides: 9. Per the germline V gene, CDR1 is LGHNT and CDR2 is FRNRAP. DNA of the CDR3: TGTGCTAGTGGTGGTGAAGGGACAGGGACCGGCTACACCTTC. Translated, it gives CASGGEGTGTGYTF.

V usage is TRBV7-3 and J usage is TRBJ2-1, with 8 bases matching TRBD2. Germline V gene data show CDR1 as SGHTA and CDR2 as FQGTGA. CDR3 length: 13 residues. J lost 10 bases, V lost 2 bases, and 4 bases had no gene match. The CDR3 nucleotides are TGTGCCAGCAGCTTACGCGGGGGGATAGAGCAGTTCTTC. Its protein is CASSLRGGIEQFF. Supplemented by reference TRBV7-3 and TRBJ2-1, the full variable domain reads GAGVSQTPSNKVTEKGKYVELRCDPISGHTALYWYRQSLGQGPEFLIYFQGTGAADDSGLPNDRFFAVRPEGSVSTLKIQRTERGDSAVYLCASSLRGGIEQFFGPGTRLTVL.

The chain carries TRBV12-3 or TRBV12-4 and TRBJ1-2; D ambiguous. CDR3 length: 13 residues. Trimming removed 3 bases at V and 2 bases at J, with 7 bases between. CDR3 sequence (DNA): TGTGCCAGCAGTTTTGGTCTAAACTATGGCTACACCTTC. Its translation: CASSFGLNYGYTF.

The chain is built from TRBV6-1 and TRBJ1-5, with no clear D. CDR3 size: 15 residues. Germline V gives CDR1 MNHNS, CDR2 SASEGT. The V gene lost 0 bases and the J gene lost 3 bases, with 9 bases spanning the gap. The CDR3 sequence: CASSEARADNQPQHF. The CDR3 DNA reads TGTGCCAGCAGTGAAGCGCGGGCAGACAATCAGCCCCAGCATTTT.

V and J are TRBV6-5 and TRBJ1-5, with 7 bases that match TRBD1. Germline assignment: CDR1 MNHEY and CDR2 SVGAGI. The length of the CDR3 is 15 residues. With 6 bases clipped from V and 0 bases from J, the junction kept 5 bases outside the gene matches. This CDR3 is CASRYTGDSNQPQHF. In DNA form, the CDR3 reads TGTGCCAGCAGGTATACAGGGGATAGCAATCAGCCCCAGCATTTT.

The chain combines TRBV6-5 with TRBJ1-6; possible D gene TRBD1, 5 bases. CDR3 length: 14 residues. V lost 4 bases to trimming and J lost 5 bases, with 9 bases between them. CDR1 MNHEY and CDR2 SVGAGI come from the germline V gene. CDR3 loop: CASSSRGNNSPLHF. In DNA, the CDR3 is TGTGCCAGCAGTTCAAGGGGTAATAATTCACCCCTCCACTTT.

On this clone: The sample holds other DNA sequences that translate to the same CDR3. CDR3 region: CASSLASGRTDTQYF. Here the CDR3 DNA reads TGTGCCAGCAGCTTAGCTAGCGGGAGGACAGATACGCAGTATTTT. The chain combines TRBV7-9 with TRBJ2-3; 10 positions agree with TRBD2. There are 15 residues in the CDR3. CDR1 is SEHNR, CDR2 FQNEAQ, per germline (reference sequence). The V and J ends lost 0 bases and 3 bases, in that order; junction bases with no gene match: 0.

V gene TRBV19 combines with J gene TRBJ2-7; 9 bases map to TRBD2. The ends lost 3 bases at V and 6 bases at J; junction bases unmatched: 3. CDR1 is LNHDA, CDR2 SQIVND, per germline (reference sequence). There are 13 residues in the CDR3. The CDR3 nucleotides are TGTGCCAGTAGTATGAGCGGGGGGATCGAGCAGTACTTC. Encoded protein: CASSMSGGIEQYF. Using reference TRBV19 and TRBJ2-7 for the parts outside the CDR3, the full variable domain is DGGITQSPKYLFRKEGQNVTLSCEQNLNHDAMYWYRQDPGQGLRLIYYSQIVNDFQKGDIAEGYSVSREKKESFPLTVTSAQKNPTAFYLCASSMSGGIEQYFGPGTRLTVT.

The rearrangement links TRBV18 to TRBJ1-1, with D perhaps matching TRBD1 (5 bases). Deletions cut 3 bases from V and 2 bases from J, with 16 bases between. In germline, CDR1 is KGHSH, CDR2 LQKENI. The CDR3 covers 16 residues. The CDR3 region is CASSPTFGQGNTEAFF. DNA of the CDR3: TGTGCCAGCTCACCCACTTTCGGCCAGGGTAACACTGAAGCTTTCTTT. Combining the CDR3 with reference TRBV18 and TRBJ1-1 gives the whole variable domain NAGVMQNPRHLVRRRGQEARLRCSPMKGHSHVYWYRQLPEEGLKFMVYLQKENIIDESGMPKERFSAEFPKEGPSILRIQQVVRGDSAAYFCASSPTFGQGNTEAFFGQGTRLTVV.

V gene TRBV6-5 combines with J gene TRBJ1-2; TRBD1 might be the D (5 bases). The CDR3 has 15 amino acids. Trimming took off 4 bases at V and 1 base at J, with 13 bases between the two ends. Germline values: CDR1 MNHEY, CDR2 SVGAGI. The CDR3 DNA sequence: TGTGCCAGCAGTTGGGGGGACGGATTTAACTATGGCTACACCTTC. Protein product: CASSWGDGFNYGYTF.

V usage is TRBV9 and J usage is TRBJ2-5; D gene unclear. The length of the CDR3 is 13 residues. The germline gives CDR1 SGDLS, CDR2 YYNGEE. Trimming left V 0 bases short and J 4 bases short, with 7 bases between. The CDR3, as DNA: TGTGCCAGCAGCGTAGCGCGTACAGAGACCCAGTACTTC. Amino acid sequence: CASSVARTETQYF. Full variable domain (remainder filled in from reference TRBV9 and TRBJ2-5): DSGVTQTPKHLITATGQRVTLRCSPRSGDLSVYWYQQSLDQGLQFLIQYYNGEERAKGNILERFSAQQFPDLHSELNLSSLELGDSALYFCASSVARTETQYFGPGTRLLVL.

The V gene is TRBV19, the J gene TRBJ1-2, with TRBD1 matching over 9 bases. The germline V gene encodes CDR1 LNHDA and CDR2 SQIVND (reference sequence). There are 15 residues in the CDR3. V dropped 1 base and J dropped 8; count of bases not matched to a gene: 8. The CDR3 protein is CASSIGADRGRGYTF. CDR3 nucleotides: TGTGCCAGTAGTATAGGCGCGGACAGGGGTCGCGGCTACACCTTC.

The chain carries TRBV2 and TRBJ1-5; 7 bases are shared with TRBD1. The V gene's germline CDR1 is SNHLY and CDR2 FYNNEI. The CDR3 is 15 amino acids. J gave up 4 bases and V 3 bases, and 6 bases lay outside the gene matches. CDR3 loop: CASSDGGQRNQPQHF. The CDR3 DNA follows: TGTGCCAGCAGTGACGGGGGACAGAGGAATCAGCCCCAGCATTTT.

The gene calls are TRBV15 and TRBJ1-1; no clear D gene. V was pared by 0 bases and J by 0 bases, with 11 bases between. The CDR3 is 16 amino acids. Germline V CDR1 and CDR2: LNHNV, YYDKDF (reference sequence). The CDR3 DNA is TGTGCCACCAGCAGAGATCTTGTAGCCATGAACACTGAAGCTTTCTTT. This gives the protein CATSRDLVAMNTEAFF.

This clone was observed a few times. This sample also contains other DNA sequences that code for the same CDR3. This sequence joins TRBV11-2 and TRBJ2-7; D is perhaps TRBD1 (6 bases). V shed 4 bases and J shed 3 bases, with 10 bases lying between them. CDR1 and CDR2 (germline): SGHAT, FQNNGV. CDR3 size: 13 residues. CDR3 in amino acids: CASSSGHYYEQYF. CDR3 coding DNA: TGTGCCAGCAGCTCGGGACACTACTACGAGCAGTACTTC.

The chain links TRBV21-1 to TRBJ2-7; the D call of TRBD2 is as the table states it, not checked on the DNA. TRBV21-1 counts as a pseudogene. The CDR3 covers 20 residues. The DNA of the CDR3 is TGTGCCAGCAGCCTAATGACCGTGGCTTGGACTAGCGAACGAACCTACGAGCAGTACTTC. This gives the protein CASSLMTVAWTSERTYEQYF.

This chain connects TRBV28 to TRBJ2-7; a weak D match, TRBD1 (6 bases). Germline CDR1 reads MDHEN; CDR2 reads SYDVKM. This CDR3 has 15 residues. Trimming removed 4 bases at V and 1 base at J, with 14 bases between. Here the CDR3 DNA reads TGTGCCAGCAGTTCACCCCCCGGACAGTCCTACGAGCAGTACTTC. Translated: CASSSPPGQSYEQYF.